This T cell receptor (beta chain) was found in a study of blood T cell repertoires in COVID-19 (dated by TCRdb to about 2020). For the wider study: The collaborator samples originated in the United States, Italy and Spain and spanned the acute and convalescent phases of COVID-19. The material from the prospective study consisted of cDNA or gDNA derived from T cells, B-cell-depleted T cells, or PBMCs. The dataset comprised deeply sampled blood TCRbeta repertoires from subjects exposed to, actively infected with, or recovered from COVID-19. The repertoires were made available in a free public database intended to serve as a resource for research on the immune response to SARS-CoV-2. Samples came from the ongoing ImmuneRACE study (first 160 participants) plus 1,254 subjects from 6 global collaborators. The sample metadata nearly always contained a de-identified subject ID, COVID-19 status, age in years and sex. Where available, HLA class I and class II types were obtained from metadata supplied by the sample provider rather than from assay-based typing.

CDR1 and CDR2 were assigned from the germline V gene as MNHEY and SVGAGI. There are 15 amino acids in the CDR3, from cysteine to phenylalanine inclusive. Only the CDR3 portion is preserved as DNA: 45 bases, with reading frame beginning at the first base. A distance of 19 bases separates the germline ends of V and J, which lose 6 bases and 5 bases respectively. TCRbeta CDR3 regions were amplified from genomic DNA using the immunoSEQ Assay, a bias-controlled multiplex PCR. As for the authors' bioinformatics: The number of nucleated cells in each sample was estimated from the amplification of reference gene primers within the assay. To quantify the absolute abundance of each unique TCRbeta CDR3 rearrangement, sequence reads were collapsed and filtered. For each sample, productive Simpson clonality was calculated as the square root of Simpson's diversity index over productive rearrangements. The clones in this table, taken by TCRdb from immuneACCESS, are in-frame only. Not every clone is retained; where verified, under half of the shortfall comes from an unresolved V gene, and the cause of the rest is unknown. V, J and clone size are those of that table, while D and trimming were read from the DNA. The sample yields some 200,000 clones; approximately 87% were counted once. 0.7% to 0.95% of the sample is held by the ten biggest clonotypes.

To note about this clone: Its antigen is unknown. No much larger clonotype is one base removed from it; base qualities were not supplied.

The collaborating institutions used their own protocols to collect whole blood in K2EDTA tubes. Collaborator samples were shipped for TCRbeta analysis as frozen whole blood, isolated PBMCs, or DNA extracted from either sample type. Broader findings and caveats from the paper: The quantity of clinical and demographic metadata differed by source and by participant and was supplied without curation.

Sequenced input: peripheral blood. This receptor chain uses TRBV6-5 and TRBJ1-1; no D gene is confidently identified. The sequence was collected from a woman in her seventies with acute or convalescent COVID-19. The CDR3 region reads CASSPRGGTGTEAFF. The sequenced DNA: TGTGCCAGCAGCCCGAGAGGAGGCACCGGTACTGAAGCTTTCTTT.